Following are 2 T cell receptor beta chains from one sample sequenced in a study of blood T cell repertoires in COVID-19. The repertoire was sequenced with immunoSEQ multiplex PCR; TCRdb's copy has only in-frame clones and lacks some. The sample contains under 450,000 clones, around nine tenths of which appear only once. Sample: peripheral blood. The receptor source for this set is a woman aged 40 to 50 with COVID-19, enrolled during active disease.

This clone was observed a few times. The rearrangement links TRBV6-6 to TRBJ1-3; 7 bases fit TRBD1. Germline V lookup: CDR1 MNHNY, CDR2 SVGAGI (reference sequence). The CDR3 spans 16 residues. The V segment lost 5 bases and the J segment 0 bases; nucleotides outside the gene matches: 7. CDR3 sequence (DNA): TGTGCCAGCAGTCGACAGGGCACCTCCTCTGGAAACACCATATATTTT. Translated, it gives CASSRQGTSSGNTIYF.

The chain joins TRBV14 to TRBJ2-1; D gene uncertain. This CDR3 has 13 amino acids. Trimming pared 4 bases from V and 3 bases from J, leaving 7 bases between. The germline CDR1 and CDR2 sequences are SGHDN and FVKESK. CDR3 sequence: CASSLTLYNEQFF. DNA of the CDR3: TGTGCCAGCAGCCTGACACTCTACAATGAGCAGTTCTTC.